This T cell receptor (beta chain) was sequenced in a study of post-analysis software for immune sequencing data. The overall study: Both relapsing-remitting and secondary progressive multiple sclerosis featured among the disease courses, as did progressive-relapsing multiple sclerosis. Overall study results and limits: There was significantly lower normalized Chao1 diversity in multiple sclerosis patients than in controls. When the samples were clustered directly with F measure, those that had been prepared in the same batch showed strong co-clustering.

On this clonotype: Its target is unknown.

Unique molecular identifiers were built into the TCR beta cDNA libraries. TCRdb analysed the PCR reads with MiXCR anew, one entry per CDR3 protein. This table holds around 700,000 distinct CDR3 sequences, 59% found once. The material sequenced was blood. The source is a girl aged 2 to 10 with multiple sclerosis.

The CDR3 spells CASSYSQESWETQYF. The CDR3 DNA is TGTGCCAGCAGTTACTCACAGGAGTCCTGGGAGACCCAGTACTTC. The chain employs TRBV6-5 and TRBJ2-5; perhaps TRBD1 as D (5 bases). This CDR3 has 15 residues. Between the trimmed V and J ends, which lost 0 bases and 5 bases, there was a span of 13 bases. CDR1 and CDR2 from the germline V gene are MNHEY and SVGAGI.